The rows below give T cell receptor beta chains drawn from one sample of a study of identical twins. A single record per CDR3 protein comes from TCRdb applying MiXCR to the 5' RACE reads. The sample has approximately 680,000 distinct CDR3 sequences; 7.1% are singletons. These data were likewise used in another study, on yellow fever vaccine responses in identical twins.

Sequences were obtained from PBMCs. The origin of the receptors is a woman aged 18-29 years in good health. Each CDR3 is given with its conserved first and last residue. The D gene is left open where the match is weak. Not all rows give a size; the values are once, few, many and, for expanded clones, a class.

v_gene,j_gene,abundance,d_gene,CDR3nt,CDR3aa
TRBV11-2,TRBJ2-1,-,-,TGTGCCAGCAGCGCAAATTACAATGAGCAGTTCTTC,CASSANYNEQFF
TRBV5-6,TRBJ1-2,-,-,TGTGCCAGCAGCCTCGGGGGCACCTTC,CASSLGGTF
TRBV2,TRBJ2-3,few,-,TGTGCCAGCAGTGAAGCGTTGGGGAGCACAGATACGCAGTATTTT,CASSEALGSTDTQYF
TRBV5-1,TRBJ2-7,few,-,TGCGCCAGCAGCTTGGGCTCCAACGGTATAGGCGAGCAGTACTTC,CASSLGSNGIGEQYF
TRBV6-6,TRBJ1-5,many,-,TGTGCCAGCAGACACAGGGGCAATCAGCCCCAGCATTTT,CASRHRGNQPQHF
TRBV7-8,TRBJ2-7,few,TRBD1,TGTGCCAGCAGCCTTCCTCGCGACAGGGGTGGTAACGAGCAGTACTTC,CASSLPRDRGGNEQYF
TRBV29-1,TRBJ1-1,-,-,TGCAGCGTTTGGGCAGGGAGAGGGACTGAAGCTTTCTTT,CSVWAGRGTEAFF
TRBV7-9,TRBJ1-4,many,-,TGTGCCAGCAGCTTAGGGGGGAGTAATGAAAAACTGTTTTTT,CASSLGGSNEKLFF
TRBV20-1,TRBJ1-1,few,-,TGCAGTGCTGCCGGGACAATGAACACTGAAGCTTTCTTT,CSAAGTMNTEAFF
TRBV5-6,TRBJ1-5,-,-,TGTGCCAGCAGCTTCCGGGAGTATAGCAATCAGCCCCAGCATTTT,CASSFREYSNQPQHF
TRBV21-1,TRBJ2-5,few,-,TGTGCCAGCAGCAATGTCAAAGTGGGTGAAGAGACCCAGTACTTC,CASSNVKVGEETQYF
TRBV28,TRBJ2-2,-,TRBD2,TGTGCCAGCACCCACCCCCCTAGCGGGGGGAACACCGGGGAGCTGTTTTTT,CASTHPPSGGNTGELFF
TRBV19,TRBJ2-5,-,-,TGTGCCAGTAGTGACCCTCTTAAGGGCCCTGCGTCGGAGACCCAGTACTTC,CASSDPLKGPASETQYF
TRBV20-1,TRBJ2-1,few,TRBD1,TGCAGTGCTAGCTTGTTTGGGCCGGGACAGGTGTATGAGCAGTTCTTC,CSASLFGPGQVYEQFF
TRBV28,TRBJ2-5,many,TRBD1,TGTGCCAACCTAACGGGACAGGGTCAAGAGACCCAGTACTTC,CANLTGQGQETQYF
TRBV21-1,TRBJ2-2,few,-,TGTGCCACTGCCTCGAGGCGACTAGCGGAGAATGAGCTGTTTTTT,CATASRRLAENELFF
TRBV7-2,TRBJ2-1,few,TRBD2,TGTGCCAGCAGCTTCATCGGGAGGGCCGGTAATGAGCAGTTCTTC,CASSFIGRAGNEQFF
TRBV20-1,TRBJ2-7,many,-,TGCAGTGCTAGTAGGGAGGCGTACTCCTACGAGCAGTACTTC,CSASREAYSYEQYF
TRBV12-3/TRBV12-4,TRBJ1-1,few,-,TGTGCCAGCAGTTCTATCGGGGGGATCGCTTTCTTT,CASSSIGGIAFF
TRBV5-5,TRBJ1-1,many,-,TGTGCCAGCACCCCTCGGGCAGAGAACACTGAAGCTTTCTTT,CASTPRAENTEAFF
TRBV28,TRBJ2-3,few,-,TGTGCCAGCAGTTTCCAGGCGGGACGCGCAGATACGCAGTATTTT,CASSFQAGRADTQYF
TRBV24-1,TRBJ2-3,many,-,TGTGCCACCAGTGATTGGAAGGGCGCGAGCACAGATACGCAGTATTTT,CATSDWKGASTDTQYF
TRBV6-1,TRBJ2-3,many,-,TGTGCCAGCAGCAAACAGGGTGGTTGGACAGATACGCAGTATTTT,CASSKQGGWTDTQYF
TRBV5-1,TRBJ2-5,many,TRBD1,TGCGCCAGCAGCTTGGGAGGGGGCGAAGAGACCCAGTACTTC,CASSLGGGEETQYF
TRBV9,TRBJ2-1,few,-,TGTGCCAGCAGCCCTCAATACGGGGGCCACAATGAGCAGTTCTTC,CASSPQYGGHNEQFF
TRBV6-5,TRBJ1-2,many,TRBD1,TGTGCCAGCAGTTGGACAGGGGGGTATGGCTACACCTTC,CASSWTGGYGYTF
TRBV12-5,TRBJ2-7,-,TRBD2,TGTGCTAGTGGTCCCGGGACTACCGTGTACGAGCAGTACTTC,CASGPGTTVYEQYF
TRBV20-1,TRBJ2-5,few,TRBD1,TGCAGTGCCCCGGCAGGGGGTGAGACCCAGTACTTC,CSAPAGGETQYF
TRBV20-1,TRBJ1-1,many,-,TGCAGTGCCCGAACCGGGGGGAACACTGAAGCTTTCTTT,CSARTGGNTEAFF
TRBV29-1,TRBJ2-1,many,-,TGCAGCGTTGAAGGGCAGGTCAATGAGCAGTTCTTC,CSVEGQVNEQFF
TRBV27,TRBJ1-2,many,-,TGTGCCAGCAGGATGAGAAGGGACGATGGCTACACCTTC,CASRMRRDDGYTF
TRBV6-4,TRBJ2-5,-,-,TGTGCCAGCAGTGAATGGGCGGGGGAGACCCAGTACTTC,CASSEWAGETQYF
TRBV6-1,TRBJ1-1,many,-,TGTGCCAGCGAGAGTGCACTGGGCACTGAAGCTTTCTTT,CASESALGTEAFF
TRBV20-1,TRBJ2-1,many,TRBD1,TGCAGTGCTGGAACAGGGGGCTCCTACAATGAGCAGTTCTTC,CSAGTGGSYNEQFF
TRBV15,TRBJ1-5,many,-,TGTGCCACCAGCAGAGAAGACGTCATCGCTATGCAGCCCCAGCATTTT,CATSREDVIAMQPQHF
TRBV5-1,TRBJ1-5,many,TRBD1,TGCGCCAGCAGCCCCGGGACAGGGGCTAGCAATCAGCCCCAGCATTTT,CASSPGTGASNQPQHF
TRBV12-3/TRBV12-4,TRBJ1-1,-,-,TGTGCCAGCAGTAATGCGGGCTCTCTGAACACTGAAGCTTTCTTT,CASSNAGSLNTEAFF
TRBV20-1,TRBJ2-5,few,-,TGCAGTGCTAGATACCGGGACCAAGAGACCCAGTACTTC,CSARYRDQETQYF
TRBV7-2,TRBJ2-3,-,TRBD1,TGTGCCAGCAGCCAACAGGGGAGCACAGATACGCAGTATTTT,CASSQQGSTDTQYF
TRBV5-1,TRBJ2-2,-,TRBD2,TGCGCCAGCAGCTTAAGACTAGCGGGAGCCACCGGGGAGCTGTTTTTT,CASSLRLAGATGELFF
TRBV12-3/TRBV12-4,TRBJ2-2,many,-,TGTGCCAGCAAACAGTCCACCGGGGAGCTGTTTTTT,CASKQSTGELFF
TRBV7-9,TRBJ2-7,few,-,TGTGCCAGCAGCCCAATGGGGGATGAGCAGTACTTC,CASSPMGDEQYF
TRBV12-3/TRBV12-4,TRBJ2-2,few,-,TGTGCCAGCACCCGGACTGTAGGAAACACCGGGGAGCTGTTTTTT,CASTRTVGNTGELFF
TRBV27,TRBJ2-1,few,-,TGTGCCAGCAGTTGGGATGGGTCCTACAATGAGCAGTTCTTC,CASSWDGSYNEQFF
TRBV20-1,TRBJ2-1,few,TRBD2,TGCAGTGCTTACCTAGCGGGCCTCAATGAGCAGTTCTTC,CSAYLAGLNEQFF
TRBV6-1,TRBJ2-5,-,TRBD2,TGTGCCAGCACCACTAGCGGGAGGGGGACCCAGTACTTC,CASTTSGRGTQYF
TRBV3-1,TRBJ2-5,-,-,TGTGCCAGCAGCCAAGCTTTGCAGGACAAACAAGAGACCCAGTACTTC,CASSQALQDKQETQYF
TRBV24-1,TRBJ2-1,-,-,TGTGCCACCAGTGATGCTCCCAATGAGCAGTTCTTC,CATSDAPNEQFF
TRBV6-1,TRBJ1-1,few,-,TGTGCCAGCACTATCGGACCGGGGGCGGGGGCTTTCTTT,CASTIGPGAGAFF
TRBV12-3/TRBV12-4,TRBJ1-6,few,TRBD1,TGTGCCAGCAGAGGACAGGCGATCTCCTATAATTCACCCCTCCACTTT,CASRGQAISYNSPLHF
TRBV14,TRBJ2-5,-,-,TGTGCCAGCAACCAAACGGGACTCCTCCAAGAGACCCAGTACTTC,CASNQTGLLQETQYF
TRBV11-2,TRBJ2-3,-,-,TGTGCCAGCAGCTTATCCACGCGGGGCCTCACAGATACGCAGTATTTT,CASSLSTRGLTDTQYF
TRBV20-1,TRBJ1-4,few,TRBD1,TGCAGTGCGCAGGACAGGGTTGGGAGCAGTAATGAAAAACTGTTTTTT,CSAQDRVGSSNEKLFF
TRBV6-1,TRBJ2-7,few,TRBD2,TGTGCCAGCAGTAAGACTAGCGGCCCCTACGAGCAGTACTTC,CASSKTSGPYEQYF